This is a list of T cell receptor beta chains from one sample in a study of CD8 T cells in Susac syndrome. TCRdb analysed the immunoSEQ multiplex PCR reads with MiXCR anew, one entry per CDR3 protein. Among around 170,000 distinct CDR3 sequences listed, 95% were seen once. Material for sequencing was CD4+ T cells from PBMCs. These TCRs come from a human donor with Susac syndrome. The CDR3 runs from the conserved cysteine through the conserved F or W. Fields, in order: clone size, V gene, D gene, J gene, CDR3 DNA, CDR3 protein. D genes are given only for firm matches. The size of a clone is reported for some rows only, either as once, few or many, or as a class for expanded clones.

-,TRBV29-1,-,TRBJ1-1,TGCAGCGTTCAGGCGAACACTGAAGCTTTCTTT,CSVQANTEAFF
-,TRBV12-3/TRBV12-4,-,TRBJ1-6,TGTGCCAGCAGGGGCGTTGGGTTCAGTAATTCACCCCTCCACTTT,CASRGVGFSNSPLHF
-,TRBV7-8,-,TRBJ2-3,TGTGCCAGCAGCTTAGTATCGGTGGGAGTCCTCACAGATACGCAGTATTTT,CASSLVSVGVLTDTQYF
-,TRBV30,-,TRBJ2-1,TGTGCCTGGACCAGGATGGGGGGCCCCTACAATGAGCAGTTCTTC,CAWTRMGGPYNEQFF
-,TRBV20-1,TRBD2,TRBJ2-1,TGCAGTGCCGCGGGACTAGCGATTAATGAGCAGTTCTTC,CSAAGLAINEQFF
-,TRBV4-1,-,TRBJ2-6,TGCGCCAGCAGCCAACTCTCTGGGGCCAACGTCCTGACTTTC,CASSQLSGANVLTF
-,TRBV3-1,TRBD1,TRBJ2-7,TGTGCCAGCAGCCTACCGGACAGGGGGGACGAGCAGTACTTC,CASSLPDRGDEQYF
-,TRBV7-7,-,TRBJ2-1,TGTGCCAGCAGCCCAACGACTAGCTCCTACAATGAGCAGTTCTTC,CASSPTTSSYNEQFF
-,TRBV7-6,-,TRBJ1-1,TGTGCCAGCAGCTTAGGAGAGAACACTGAAGCTTTCTTT,CASSLGENTEAFF
-,TRBV10-3,TRBD2,TRBJ2-3,TGTGCCATCAGCTCCGGCGGGGGGGCGGATACGCAGTATTTT,CAISSGGGADTQYF
-,TRBV29-1,TRBD1,TRBJ2-7,TGCAGCGTCGCGCGACAGGGGTACAACGAGCAGTACTTC,CSVARQGYNEQYF
-,TRBV19,-,TRBJ1-1,TGTGCCAGTAGTACCACACCGAACACTGAAGCTTTCTTT,CASSTTPNTEAFF
-,TRBV20-1,TRBD1,TRBJ2-5,TGCAGTGCTAGCGATACCGGGACAGGGGGCGAGACCCAGTACTTC,CSASDTGTGGETQYF
-,TRBV19,TRBD2,TRBJ2-7,TGTGCCAGTAGCCCAGCCGGGACTAGCTCCCTCTACGAGCAGTACTTC,CASSPAGTSSLYEQYF
-,TRBV30,TRBD1,TRBJ1-1,TGTGCCTGTAGACAGGGCCTGAACACTGAAGCTTTCTTT,CACRQGLNTEAFF
-,TRBV3-1,-,TRBJ2-5,TGTGCCAGCAGCCAAGTACAGGGTGAGGAGACCCAGTACTTC,CASSQVQGEETQYF
-,TRBV19,-,TRBJ2-2,TGTGCCAGTAGTATAGATGGGACCCCGAACACCGGGGAGCTGTTTTTT,CASSIDGTPNTGELFF
-,TRBV15,TRBD2,TRBJ2-2,TGTGCCACCAGCAGAGATGGGGAGGGACCATACGGGGAGCTGTTTTTT,CATSRDGEGPYGELFF
-,TRBV5-1,-,TRBJ2-3,TGCGCCAGCAGCTTGGGACCACAGAGGACAGATACGCAGTATTTT,CASSLGPQRTDTQYF
-,TRBV20-1,TRBD2,TRBJ2-1,TGCAGTGCTAGGACGCTAGCGGGGGTCGGGTACGGTGAGCAGTTCTTC,CSARTLAGVGYGEQFF
-,TRBV7-2,-,TRBJ2-1,TGTGCCAGCAGCAAACCTAGCGGAGGGGGGACCTCCTACAATGAGCAGTTCTTC,CASSKPSGGGTSYNEQFF
-,TRBV20-1,-,TRBJ2-5,TGCAGTGCTCGCGGACAAGGGATAGAGACCCAGTACTTC,CSARGQGIETQYF
-,TRBV30,-,TRBJ2-1,TGTGCCTGGAGTGTAATGGGGGTTCCTTCGGGTGAGCAGTTCTTC,CAWSVMGVPSGEQFF
-,TRBV27,-,TRBJ1-2,TGTGCCAGCAGTTTGGGGGTTAGCCGGGACCGTCTATATGGCTACACCTTC,CASSLGVSRDRLYGYTF
-,TRBV7-3,TRBD2,TRBJ2-2,TGTGCCAGCAGCCCACGGGGAGGGGCCACCGGGGAGCTGTTTTTT,CASSPRGGATGELFF
-,TRBV18,-,TRBJ1-5,TGTGCCAGCTCACCTTCCGCAGAACAGCCCCAGCATTTT,CASSPSAEQPQHF
-,TRBV30,-,TRBJ1-6,TGTGCCTGGCAACAGGAGTATAATTCACCCCTCCACTTT,CAWQQEYNSPLHF
-,TRBV18,-,TRBJ2-2,TGTGCCAGCCGGGGACTTGGCTCGGATGTCGGGGAGCTGTTTTTT,CASRGLGSDVGELFF
once,TRBV3-1,-,TRBJ2-2,TGTGCCAGCAGCCCGCCAGCGGGCACCGGGGAGCTGTTTTTT,CASSPPAGTGELFF